Below, 9 T cell receptor beta chains from the same sample are listed, as sequenced in a study of T cell repertoires in cytomegalovirus infection. TCRdb re-called the reads with MiXCR, one entry per CDR3 protein. The sample includes some 230,000 distinct CDR3 sequences, 22% seen only once; the top ten take around a sixth. Input material: CD8+ T cells from PBMCs. These receptors were collected from a human donor in good health (CMV status not recorded). Some clones in this sample may be carry-over from other donors' samples.

This clonotype appeared a few times. The V and J genes are TRBV12-3 or TRBV12-4 and TRBJ1-5; perhaps TRBD1 as D (6 bases). The CDR3 loop spans 14 amino acids. V lost 3 bases, J lost 7 bases, and 13 bases lay in between. The DNA for the CDR3 is TGTGCCAGCAGTTTCGTGGGGGGGCGGCAGCCCCAGCATTTT. This codes for CASSFVGGRQPQHF.

The sample holds many counts of this clonotype. This sequence joins TRBV20-1 and TRBJ1-2, with unresolved D. Trimming removed 4 bases at V and 10 bases at J, with 7 bases between. CDR1 and CDR2 (germline): DFQATT, SNEGSKA (reference sequence). The CDR3 has 9 residues. CDR3 sequence (DNA): TGCAGTGCTATCGGTTACTACACCTTC. This codes for CSAIGYYTF.

This clonotype was detected a few times. The chain links TRBV4-2 to TRBJ2-1, with D possibly matching TRBD1 (5 bases). The CDR3 has 14 residues. Germline CDR1 LGHNA, CDR2 YNFKEQ. The V end was cut by 0 bases, the J end by 5 bases, with 8 bases between. The CDR3 DNA sequence: TGTGCCAGCAGCCAAGACATAGGGGACAATGAGCAGTTCTTC. Encoded protein: CASSQDIGDNEQFF.

The chain combines TRBV25-1 with TRBJ1-3; 9 bases are a match to TRBD1. The germline CDR1 and CDR2 sequences are MGHDK and SYGVNS. CDR3 length equals 16 residues. Trimming cost V 4 bases and J 2 bases; bases outside gene matches: 6. CDR3 sequence: CASSGPGTGTGNTIYF. The CDR3 DNA reads as TGTGCCAGCAGTGGTCCCGGGACAGGGACTGGAAACACCATATATTTT.

V usage is TRBV7-3 and J usage is TRBJ2-1, with 9 bases matching TRBD1. CDR1 is SGHTA, CDR2 FQGTGA, per germline. This CDR3 is built from 13 residues. Trimming at V came to 8 bases and at J to 9 bases, leaving 8 bases not matched to a gene. CDR3 sequence reads: CASGMTGGGEQFF. Written as DNA, the CDR3 is TGTGCCAGCGGCATGACAGGGGGAGGTGAGCAGTTCTTC.

This clonotype was seen repeatedly, ten times or more. V and J are TRBV11-1 and TRBJ2-7; the match to TRBD1 covers 8 bases. Germline V gene data show CDR1 as SGHAT and CDR2 as FQDESV (reference sequence). CDR3 size: 14 residues. V lost 4 bases and J lost 3; bases outside the gene matches: 5. The CDR3 bases are TGTGCCAGCAGCTACTGGACAGGGCACTACGAGCAGTACTTC. Protein sequence: CASSYWTGHYEQYF.

The rearrangement links TRBV5-6 to TRBJ2-7, with D possibly TRBD2 on 6 matching bases. Looked up from germline, CDR1 is SGHDT and CDR2 is YYEEEE. The CDR3 runs 14 residues. V was clipped by 3 bases and J by 0 bases, with 10 bases between them. The DNA of the CDR3 is TGTGCCAGCAGCTGGACTACATCCTCCTACGAGCAGTACTTC. Its translation: CASSWTTSSYEQYF.

This clonotype was found a few times. This chain joins TRBV28 and TRBJ2-7; 11 nucleotides match TRBD1. J gave up 7 bases and V 11 bases, and 13 bases lay outside the gene matches. Germline CDR1 is MDHEN and CDR2 is SYDVKM. CDR3 length: 14 amino acids. CDR3 loop: CAAGGPGTGGEQYF. In DNA, the CDR3 is TGTGCCGCCGGGGGCCCGGGGACAGGGGGAGAGCAGTACTTC.

J is TRBJ2-2 and V is TRBV5-6; maybe TRBD1 (6 bases). The V and J ends lost 4 bases and 6 bases respectively, with 13 bases between them. Per germline, CDR1 SGHDT and CDR2 YYEEEE. The CDR3 sequence is 14 residues long. CDR3 coding DNA: TGTGCCAGCAGCACCAACAGGGCCCCCGGGGAGCTGTTTTTT. Translating it yields CASSTNRAPGELFF. The entire variable domain, with the rest obtained from reference TRBV5-6 and TRBJ2-2, is as follows: DAGVTQSPTHLIKTRGQQVTLRCSPKSGHDTVSWYQQALGQGPQFIFQYYEEEERQRGNFPDRFSGHQFPNYSSELNVNALLLGDSALYLCASSTNRAPGELFFGEGSRLTVL.